This passage covers 19 T cell receptor beta chains from one sample sequenced in a study of blood T cell repertoires in COVID-19. Produced via immunoSEQ multiplex PCR; TCRdb's table is partial and in-frame only. The sample has around 200,000 clones, roughly nine tenths seen once. The sequenced material came from peripheral blood. These receptors were obtained from a man aged 35-49 years with active or convalescent COVID-19.

V gene TRBV5-6 combines with J gene TRBJ1-1; no definite D call. The germline CDR1 and CDR2 sequences are SGHDT and YYEEEE. This CDR3 has 15 residues. The V end lost 2 bases, the J end lost 8 bases, and 19 bases lay between the germline ends. CDR3 DNA: TGTGCCAGCAGCTTATTTGGGTCGAACTGGGAGGAAGCTTTCTTT. It yields the protein CASSLFGSNWEEAFF.

The CDR3 here is CASSQDFGSGYTF. As DNA, the CDR3 is TGCGCCAGCAGCCAAGATTTCGGTAGTGGCTACACCTTC. The genes are TRBV4-1 and TRBJ1-2; D is undetermined. Germline CDR1 is MGHRA and CDR2 is YSYEKL. CDR3 length equals 13 residues. With 0 bases removed from V and 7 bases from J, the gap between germline ends came to 9 bases.

The gene calls are TRBV7-9 and TRBJ1-5; weak D call: TRBD1 (6 bases). Germline V lookup: CDR1 SEHNR, CDR2 FQNEAQ (reference sequence). The ends were cut back, 6 bases at V and 4 bases at J, with 10 bases in the middle. The CDR3 spans 13 residues. The CDR3 loop is CASSSGQNQPQHF. The DNA of the CDR3 is TGTGCCAGCAGTTCCGGACAGAATCAGCCCCAGCATTTT.

The V call is TRBV7-9, the J call TRBJ2-3; TRBD2 agrees at 7 bases. The V gene's germline CDR1 is SEHNR and CDR2 FQNEAQ (reference sequence). This CDR3 is built from 15 residues. J was trimmed by 4 bases and V by 1 base; bases with no gene match: 5. The CDR3, as DNA: TGTGCCAGCAGCTTAGAACTGACTAGCCCAGATACGCAGTATTTT. Its protein product is CASSLELTSPDTQYF. Looking up the rest from reference TRBV7-9 and TRBJ2-3 gives the full variable domain: DTGVSQNPRHKITKRGQNVTFRCDPISEHNRLYWYRQTLGQGPEFLTYFQNEAQLEKSRLLSDRFSAERPKGSFSTLEIQRTEQGDSAMYLCASSLELTSPDTQYFGPGTRLTVL.

V usage is TRBV13 and J usage is TRBJ2-5; 9 bases line up with TRBD1. Trimming at V came to 5 bases and at J to 5 bases, leaving 15 bases not matched to a gene. The germline V gene has CDR1 PRHDT and CDR2 FYEKMQ (reference sequence). The CDR3 consists of 17 residues. The CDR3 loop is CASSQYGTGLRRETQYF. CDR3 DNA: TGTGCCAGCAGCCAATACGGGACAGGGCTCCGACGGGAGACCCAGTACTTC.

This rearrangement joins TRBV5-5 to TRBJ2-5; D is perhaps TRBD2 (6 bases). V lost 2 bases and J lost 3, with 8 bases in between. Germline V gene data show CDR1 as SGHKS and CDR2 as YYEKEE (reference sequence). This CDR3 contains 13 residues. The CDR3 is CASSFGGEETQYF. Written as DNA, the CDR3 is TGTGCCAGCAGCTTTGGCGGGGAAGAGACCCAGTACTTC. The variable domain in full, with the rest retrieved from reference TRBV5-5 and TRBJ2-5, is DAGVTQSPTHLIKTRGQQVTLRCSPISGHKSVSWYQQVLGQGPQFIFQYYEKEERGRGNFPDRFSARQFPNYSSELNVNALLLGDSALYLCASSFGGEETQYFGPGTRLLVL.

The chain couples TRBV7-9 to TRBJ1-2, with no clear D. CDR3 length: 13 amino acids. The germline V and J ends were trimmed by 4 bases and 4 bases, with 10 bases remaining between them. Germline CDR1 is SEHNR and CDR2 is FQNEAQ (reference sequence). The chain's CDR3 is CASSSTGFYGYTF. The CDR3 DNA reads TGTGCCAGCAGCTCTACGGGGTTCTATGGCTACACCTTC.

The chain links TRBV5-1 to TRBJ1-1; weak D call: TRBD1 (6 bases). The V end lost 2 bases, the J end lost 2 bases, and 13 bases lay between the germline ends. This CDR3 comprises 15 residues. Germline V gives CDR1 SGHRS, CDR2 YFSETQ. The CDR3 here is CASSFFSQGNTEAFF. The DNA of the CDR3 is TGCGCCAGCAGCTTCTTTTCACAGGGCAACACTGAAGCTTTCTTT.

The chain uses TRBV19 and TRBJ1-2; D is undetermined. This CDR3 has 13 residues. Germline CDR1 LNHDA, CDR2 SQIVND (reference sequence). V was pared by 7 bases and J by 13 bases, with 22 bases between. The CDR3 here is CASTSSGPLGSTF. CDR3 bases: TGTGCCAGTACTTCATCCGGGCCCCTGGGGAGCACCTTC. Based on the CDR3 plus reference TRBV19 and TRBJ1-2, the full variable domain is DGGITQSPKYLFRKEGQNVTLSCEQNLNHDAMYWYRQDPGQGLRLIYYSQIVNDFQKGDIAEGYSVSREKKESFPLTVTSAQKNPTAFYLCASTSSGPLGSTFGSGTRLTVV.

In DNA, the CDR3 is TGTGCCAGCAGAACAAACAGGGGTGGTCACGAGCAGTACTTC. Translating gives CASRTNRGGHEQYF. The chain combines TRBV11-2 with TRBJ2-7, with 7 bases matching TRBD1. Germline lookup yields CDR1 SGHAT and CDR2 FQNNGV. The CDR3 spans 14 residues. J was trimmed by 5 bases and V by 6 bases; bases with no gene match: 10.

The V and J genes are TRBV28 and TRBJ2-7; D might be TRBD1 (7 bases). This CDR3 is 17 amino acids long. Germline-derived CDR1 and CDR2 are MDHEN and SYDVKM. V was clipped by 4 bases and J by 3 bases, with 22 bases between them. The CDR3 region is CASSSNPQGGKDYEQYF. CDR3 nucleotide sequence: TGTGCCAGCAGTTCCAACCCCCAGGGGGGAAAGGACTACGAGCAGTACTTC.

This chain joins TRBV29-1 and TRBJ1-3; 10 bases are shared with TRBD1. The length of the CDR3 is 15 residues. Trimming cost V 7 bases and J 3 bases; bases outside gene matches: 9. CDR1 is SQVTM and CDR2 is ANQGSEA in the germline V gene. As DNA, the CDR3 is TGCAGCGCCGGAGGACAGGGGGATGGTGGAAACACCATATATTTT. Translation gives CSAGGQGDGGNTIYF. Combining the CDR3 with reference TRBV29-1 and TRBJ1-3 gives the whole variable domain SAVISQKPSRDICQRGTSLTIQCQVDSQVTMMFWYRQQPGQSLTLIATANQGSEATYESGFVIDKFPISRPNLTFSTLTVSNMSPEDSSIYLCSAGGQGDGGNTIYFGEGSWLTVV.

V usage is TRBV5-1 and J usage is TRBJ2-5, with 7 bases lining up with TRBD1. The CDR3 has 16 residues. The trim removed 6 bases at V and 4 bases at J, leaving 15 bases unmatched. The germline V gene encodes CDR1 SGHRS and CDR2 YFSETQ. The CDR3: CASNGETGSRLETQYF. CDR3 in DNA: TGCGCCAGCAATGGGGAGACAGGGTCAAGGTTAGAGACCCAGTACTTC.

The chain combines TRBV5-1 with TRBJ2-3, with TRBD2 identical over 10 bases. The CDR3 extends over 17 amino acids. Germline V gives CDR1 SGHRS, CDR2 YFSETQ. Losses at the gene ends were 4 bases for V and 2 bases for J; bases not matched to a gene: 10. CDR3 DNA: TGCGCCAGCAGCCTCCCCGTCGGACTAGCGGCCACAGATACGCAGTATTTT. This translates into CASSLPVGLAATDTQYF.

As regards this clone: Likely a read error: the CDR3 ends without its conserved phenylalanine or tryptophan. The DNA is left out, because the CDR3 cannot be placed on it with certainty; the CDR3 is given as TCRdb lists it. The chain recombines TRBV2 with TRBJ1-4; TRBD1, the D gene given by the table, was not confirmed from the DNA. Looked up from germline, CDR1 is SNHLY and CDR2 is FYNNEI. The CDR3 is 11 residues long, counting both termini. The CDR3 sequence is CASSGGQGRLC.

Here the CDR3 DNA reads TGTGCCAGCAGTGACTCCGGCGGGGGGGGCTACAATGAGCAGTTCTTC. Protein product: CASSDSGGGGYNEQFF. The chain is built from TRBV6-4 and TRBJ2-1, with 9 bases matching TRBD2. Germline assignment: CDR1 MRHNA and CDR2 SNTAGT. The CDR3 covers 16 residues. Trimming removed 0 bases from V and 3 bases from J; junction bases left unmatched: 3.

This clone appeared once. The chain has TRBV24-1 and TRBJ2-1; 9 bases are a match to TRBD1. The CDR3 sequence is 15 residues long. J was trimmed by 4 bases and V by 0 bases; bases with no gene match: 0. Germline V gene data show CDR1 as KGHDR and CDR2 as SFDVKD. The CDR3 loop is CATSDLGTGYNEQFF. CDR3 sequence (DNA): TGTGCCACCAGTGATTTGGGGACAGGGTACAATGAGCAGTTCTTC.

This clone was counted only a few times. The rearrangement joins TRBV5-1 to TRBJ2-1; 10 positions agree with TRBD2. The CDR3 length is 15 residues. V lost 2 bases, J lost 4 bases, and 3 bases stayed unmatched. Germline V gene lookup returns CDR1 SGHRS and CDR2 YFSETQ. The CDR3 region is CASSFGTSAYNEQFF. The CDR3 DNA is TGCGCCAGCAGCTTTGGGACTAGCGCGTACAATGAGCAGTTCTTC. Looking up the rest from reference TRBV5-1 and TRBJ2-1 gives the full variable domain: KAGVTQTPRYLIKTRGQQVTLSCSPISGHRSVSWYQQTPGQGLQFLFEYFSETQRNKGNFPGRFSGRQFSNSRSEMNVSTLELGDSALYLCASSFGTSAYNEQFFGPGTRLTVL.

The CDR3 loop is CASSPPAGGIGEQYF. The CDR3 region has the DNA TGTGCCAGCAGCCCCCCGGCAGGGGGAATTGGGGAGCAGTACTTC. V usage is TRBV28 and J usage is TRBJ2-7; 7 bases align to TRBD1. This CDR3 contains 15 residues. V was clipped by 6 bases and J by 7 bases; unmatched bases: 15. Germline values: CDR1 MDHEN, CDR2 SYDVKM.